Shown below are 24 T cell receptor beta chains from a single sample sequenced in a study of blood T cell repertoires in COVID-19 (TCRdb year 2020). Libraries were prepared through the immunoSEQ multiplex PCR assay. Held by TCRdb, this immuneACCESS table contains in-frame sequences only and omits some clones. Under half of the omission traces to an unresolved V gene where checked; the cause of the rest is unknown. The sample contains 60,000 or so clones, roughly 93% of them found a single time. 1.5% to 2% of the sample is taken by the ten largest. Sequences were obtained from peripheral blood. The receptor set was obtained from a human donor in a cohort sampled during active COVID-19.

The chain employs TRBV5-1 and TRBJ2-7, with 7 nucleotides matching TRBD1. The CDR3 has 13 residues. Trimming removed 4 bases from V and 3 bases from J; junction bases left unmatched: 4. Germline-derived CDR1 and CDR2 are SGHRS and YFSETQ. CDR3 sequence: CASSQGDGYEQYF. DNA for the CDR3: TGCGCCAGCAGCCAGGGGGACGGCTACGAGCAGTACTTC.

The chain uses TRBV3-1 (or the pseudogene TRBV3-2) and TRBJ2-3, with D possibly TRBD1 on 6 matching bases. The germline gives CDR1 LGHDT, CDR2 YNNKEL (reference sequence). CDR3 length: 16 amino acids. Between the trimmed V and J ends, which lost 9 bases and 3 bases, there was a span of 22 bases. CDR3 sequence: CASTGSWGPRTDTQYF. The CDR3 DNA is TGTGCCAGTACAGGGTCGTGGGGTCCGAGGACAGATACGCAGTATTTT.

This chain links TRBV27 with TRBJ2-2; TRBD2 matches at 8 bases. V gave up 6 bases and J gave up 3 bases; unmatched junction bases: 3. The CDR3 has 14 residues. In germline, CDR1 is MNHEY, CDR2 SMNVEV (reference sequence). This CDR3 reads CASRLREDTGELFF. DNA for the CDR3: TGTGCCAGCAGGCTGCGGGAGGACACCGGGGAGCTGTTTTTT.

This clone was detected only once. The chain links TRBV24-1 to TRBJ2-1; D might be TRBD2 (5 bases). Trimming pared 0 bases from V and 7 bases from J, leaving 6 bases between. The CDR3 runs to 13 residues. Per germline, CDR1 KGHDR and CDR2 SFDVKD. CDR3 in DNA: TGTGCCACCAGTGATTTGTGGAGGAATGAGCAGTTCTTC. Protein product: CATSDLWRNEQFF.

The J gene is TRBJ1-2, the V gene TRBV10-2; 7 bases are shared with TRBD1. CDR1 WSHSY and CDR2 SAAADI come from the germline V gene. The CDR3 is 15 residues long. The junction had 6 bases not matched to a gene; V was cut back by 1 base and J by 4 bases. The CDR3 DNA reads TGCGCCAGCAGTGAGTGGGTAGGGGGCGTCTATGGCTACACCTTC. Amino acid sequence: CASSEWVGGVYGYTF.

CDR3 sequence reads: CAIPTTGGALGYTF. The CDR3, as DNA: TGTGCCATCCCGACGACGGGGGGCGCGCTCGGCTACACCTTC. The V call is TRBV28, the J call TRBJ1-2; D may be TRBD1 (6 bases). The CDR3 loop spans 14 amino acids. The ends were cut back, 10 bases at V and 8 bases at J, with 23 bases in the middle. CDR1 is MDHEN and CDR2 is SYDVKM in the germline V gene.

This chain uses TRBV4-3 with TRBJ2-3; 8 nucleotides align to TRBD2. CDR3 length: 17 amino acids. Germline values: CDR1 LGHNA, CDR2 YSLEER. V lost 0 bases and J lost 6; bases outside the gene matches: 11. The DNA for the CDR3 is TGCGCCAGCAGCCAAGATGGGCAGCGGGAGTCAGTGGATACGCAGTATTTT. Translated, it gives CASSQDGQRESVDTQYF.

V gene TRBV4-3 combines with J gene TRBJ1-5; no clear D. Germline CDR1 and CDR2: LGHNA and YSLEER. This CDR3 is built from 15 residues. Trimming left V 2 bases short and J 1 base short, with 9 bases between. Here the CDR3 DNA reads TGCGCCAGCAGCCAACGTACAGAAAGCAATCAGCCCCAGCATTTT. This encodes CASSQRTESNQPQHF.

This clone was seen once. The genes are TRBV7-9 and TRBJ1-1, with 7 bases that match TRBD1. CDR3 size: 12 residues. Per germline, CDR1 SEHNR and CDR2 FQNEAQ (reference sequence). As DNA, the CDR3 is TGTGCTACCGGGACAGCGAACACTGAAGCTTTCTTT. Protein sequence: CATGTANTEAFF.

The J gene is TRBJ2-3, the V gene TRBV18, with a possible D match to TRBD1 (5 bases). Germline V gene sequence: CDR1 KGHSH, CDR2 LQKENI. With 1 base removed from V and 4 bases from J, the gap between germline ends came to 12 bases. The CDR3 extends over 15 amino acids. The CDR3 coding sequence is TGTGCCAGCTCACCACGGATTCAGGGCCCAGATACGCAGTATTTT. Translation: CASSPRIQGPDTQYF.

The gene calls are TRBV29-1 and TRBJ2-3; 7 bases line up with TRBD2. The V gene end was trimmed by 5 bases and the J gene end by 2 bases; junction bases not matched to a gene: 4. Germline lookup yields CDR1 SQVTM and CDR2 ANQGSEA. The CDR3 extends over 13 amino acids. The CDR3 nucleotides read TGCAGCGTTACGGGAGGCGACACAGATACGCAGTATTTT. Translation gives CSVTGGDTDTQYF.

Concerning this clone itself: Other nucleotide sequences from this sample produce the same CDR3. The chain employs TRBV19 and TRBJ2-1; the match to TRBD2 covers 9 bases. With V trimmed by 6 bases and J by 10 bases, 13 bases remained unmatched. Germline values: CDR1 LNHDA, CDR2 SQIVND (reference sequence). This CDR3 is 15 amino acids long. The CDR3 reads CASSYPRGAGGEQFF. CDR3 DNA sequence: TGTGCCAGTAGCTACCCGAGGGGGGCGGGAGGGGAGCAGTTCTTC.

In its sample, this clone ranks as medium-sized. This chain connects TRBV5-5 to TRBJ2-6; no reliable D call. Between the trimmed V and J ends, which lost 4 bases and 0 bases, there was a span of 11 bases. Per the germline V gene, CDR1 is SGHKS and CDR2 is YYEKEE (reference sequence). This CDR3 has 16 residues. The CDR3 DNA reads TGTGCCAGCAGCCAATGGGCAGTCTCTGGGGCCAACGTCCTGACTTTC. Its protein is CASSQWAVSGANVLTF. Combining the CDR3 with reference TRBV5-5 and TRBJ2-6 gives the whole variable domain DAGVTQSPTHLIKTRGQQVTLRCSPISGHKSVSWYQQVLGQGPQFIFQYYEKEERGRGNFPDRFSARQFPNYSSELNVNALLLGDSALYLCASSQWAVSGANVLTFGAGSRLTVL.

The chain combines TRBV7-9 with TRBJ2-7; TRBD1 aligns across 7 bases. The length of the CDR3 is 17 residues. Germline V gives CDR1 SEHNR, CDR2 FQNEAQ (reference sequence). Unmatched junction bases numbered 16, after V lost 5 bases and J lost 3 bases. For the CDR3, the DNA is TGTGCCAGCAGCGTCTCCTTCCAGGGACAGAACGACTACGAGCAGTACTTC. Residues: CASSVSFQGQNDYEQYF.

The chain employs TRBV7-8 and TRBJ2-7; weak D call: TRBD1 (5 bases). This CDR3 spans 15 amino acids. V was clipped by 4 bases and J by 4 bases, with 17 bases between them. Germline V lookup: CDR1 SGHVS, CDR2 FQNEAQ. In DNA, the CDR3 is TGTGCCAGCAGCTCAACAGACAGCCCCGGTTACGAGCAGTACTTC. Protein: CASSSTDSPGYEQYF.

CDR3 sequence: CASSRTSGRVYEQYF. CDR3 bases: TGTGCCAGCAGCAGGACTAGCGGGAGAGTCTACGAGCAGTACTTC. This chain joins TRBV5-8 and TRBJ2-7, with TRBD2 matching over 13 bases. CDR3 length: 15 residues. Germline values: CDR1 SGHTS, CDR2 YDEGEE. With V trimmed by 4 bases and J by 3 bases, 4 bases remained unmatched.

This chain uses TRBV19 with TRBJ1-5, with D possibly TRBD1 on 5 matching bases. The germline gives CDR1 LNHDA, CDR2 SQIVND (reference sequence). The V end lost 4 bases, the J end lost 3 bases, and 13 bases lay between the germline ends. This CDR3 is 15 amino acids long. The CDR3 loop is CASSNFRATNQPQHF. DNA of the CDR3: TGTGCCAGTAGTAACTTCAGGGCTACCAATCAGCCCCAGCATTTT.

This chain joins TRBV29-1 and TRBJ1-1; no clear D. Trimming took off 7 bases at V and 7 bases at J, with 13 bases between the two ends. Germline V gene data show CDR1 as SQVTM and CDR2 as ANQGSEA. This CDR3 is 11 amino acids long. CDR3 sequence (DNA): TGCAGCGCTTCGGGAGGCAGTGAAGCTTTCTTT. It specifies CSASGGSEAFF.

V is TRBV19 and J is TRBJ2-7; D unclear. The CDR3 sequence is 14 residues long. CDR1 is LNHDA and CDR2 is SQIVND in the germline V gene (reference sequence). V gave up 4 bases and J gave up 0 bases, with 10 bases separating them. CDR3 DNA: TGTGCCAGTAGTAGCGGCTCATTCTCCTACGAGCAGTACTTC. This codes for CASSSGSFSYEQYF.

The chain has TRBV3-1 (or the pseudogene TRBV3-2) and TRBJ1-2; perhaps TRBD1 as D (6 bases). The CDR3 length is 15 residues. The V gene's germline CDR1 is LGHDT and CDR2 YNNKEL (reference sequence). V lost 4 bases and J 8 bases, leaving 20 bases between the germline ends. As DNA, the CDR3 is TGTGCCAGCAGCCCTACAGGGTCCGTTTACGGGGGCTACACCTTC. This gives the protein CASSPTGSVYGGYTF.

The gene calls are TRBV4-1 and TRBJ2-7; the match to TRBD2 covers 15 bases. From germline, CDR1 is MGHRA and CDR2 YSYEKL. This CDR3 is 15 amino acids long. V was pared by 5 bases and J by 9 bases, with 8 bases of the junction left unmatched. The CDR3 DNA sequence: TGCGCCAGCAGCTGGGGACTAGCGGGAGGAACAGTGCAGTACTTC. Encoded protein: CASSWGLAGGTVQYF.

The gene calls are TRBV3-1 (or the pseudogene TRBV3-2) and TRBJ1-1; 10 nucleotides match TRBD1. CDR3 size: 16 residues. Germline values: CDR1 LGHDT, CDR2 YNNKEL (reference sequence). V dropped 6 bases and J dropped 4; count of bases not matched to a gene: 11. In DNA form, the CDR3 reads TGTGCCAGCAGTCCGGACAGGGGGTCGAGAAGCACTGAAGCTTTCTTT. Residues: CASSPDRGSRSTEAFF.

J is TRBJ1-2 and V is TRBV5-5, with a weak D call TRBD1 (6 bases). V lost 5 bases and J 3 bases, leaving 20 bases between the germline ends. This CDR3 contains 16 residues. Germline CDR1 is SGHKS and CDR2 is YYEKEE (reference sequence). The CDR3 DNA reads TGTGCCAGCAGTGGGGGGGCGAGCTCTTGGGACTATGGCTACACCTTC. Protein: CASSGGASSWDYGYTF.

The chain couples TRBV19 to TRBJ2-7, with 7 bases aligning to TRBD2. V shed 3 bases, J shed 0 bases, and the junction held 5 bases outside the gene matches. Germline CDR1 reads LNHDA; CDR2 reads SQIVND (reference sequence). CDR3 length: 15 amino acids. The CDR3 sequence is CASSMGGTSSYEQYF. Written as DNA, the CDR3 is TGTGCCAGTAGTATGGGAGGGACGAGCTCCTACGAGCAGTACTTC. Full variable domain (rest looked up from reference TRBV19 and TRBJ2-7): DGGITQSPKYLFRKEGQNVTLSCEQNLNHDAMYWYRQDPGQGLRLIYYSQIVNDFQKGDIAEGYSVSREKKESFPLTVTSAQKNPTAFYLCASSMGGTSSYEQYFGPGTRLTVT.